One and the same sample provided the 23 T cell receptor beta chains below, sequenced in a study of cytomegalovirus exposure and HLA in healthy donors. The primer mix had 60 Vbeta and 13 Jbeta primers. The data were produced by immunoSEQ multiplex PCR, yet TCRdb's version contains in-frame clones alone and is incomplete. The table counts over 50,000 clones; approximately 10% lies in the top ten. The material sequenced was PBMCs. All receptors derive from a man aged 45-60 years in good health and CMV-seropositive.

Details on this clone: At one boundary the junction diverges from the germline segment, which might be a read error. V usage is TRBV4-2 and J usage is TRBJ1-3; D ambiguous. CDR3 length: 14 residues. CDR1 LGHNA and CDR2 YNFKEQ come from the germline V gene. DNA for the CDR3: TGTGCCAGCAGCCAAGACCGGGAGACCAACACCTTATATTTT. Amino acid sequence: CASSQDRETNTLYF.

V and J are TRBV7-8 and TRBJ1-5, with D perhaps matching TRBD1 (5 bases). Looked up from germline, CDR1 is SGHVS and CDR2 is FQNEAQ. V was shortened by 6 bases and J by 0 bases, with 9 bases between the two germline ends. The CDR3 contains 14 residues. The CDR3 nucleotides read TGTGCCAGCAGGGACACCTATAGCAATCAGCCCCAGCATTTT. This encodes CASRDTYSNQPQHF.

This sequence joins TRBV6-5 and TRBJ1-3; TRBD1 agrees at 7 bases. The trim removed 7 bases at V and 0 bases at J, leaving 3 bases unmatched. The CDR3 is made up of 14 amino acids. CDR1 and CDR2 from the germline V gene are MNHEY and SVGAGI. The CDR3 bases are TGTGCCAGCAAGACAGGGAGCTCTGGAAACACCATATATTTT. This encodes CASKTGSSGNTIYF.

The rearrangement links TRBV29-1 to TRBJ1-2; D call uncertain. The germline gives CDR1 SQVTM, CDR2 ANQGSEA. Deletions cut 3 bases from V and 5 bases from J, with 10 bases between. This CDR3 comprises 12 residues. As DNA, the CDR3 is TGCAGCGTTGATCACAGTCTTTATGGCTACACCTTC. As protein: CSVDHSLYGYTF.

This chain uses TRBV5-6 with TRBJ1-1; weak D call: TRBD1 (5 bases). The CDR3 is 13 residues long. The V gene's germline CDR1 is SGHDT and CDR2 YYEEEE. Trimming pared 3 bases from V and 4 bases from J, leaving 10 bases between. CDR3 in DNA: TGTGCCAGCAGCTATCAGGGCCGCACTGAAGCTTTCTTT. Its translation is CASSYQGRTEAFF.

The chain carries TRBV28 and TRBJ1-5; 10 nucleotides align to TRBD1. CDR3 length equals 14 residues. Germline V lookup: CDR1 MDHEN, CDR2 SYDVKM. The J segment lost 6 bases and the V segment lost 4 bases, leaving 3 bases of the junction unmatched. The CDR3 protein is CASSSDRGSQPQHF. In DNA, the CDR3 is TGTGCCAGCAGTTCGGACAGGGGGAGTCAGCCCCAGCATTTT.

CDR3 loop: CASSLNRPGLNEQFF. The CDR3, as DNA: TGCGCCAGCAGCTTGAATCGCCCGGGGTTGAATGAGCAGTTCTTC. The chain recombines TRBV5-1 with TRBJ2-1; TRBD2 might be the D (5 bases). This CDR3 contains 15 residues. The V end lost 1 base, the J end lost 7 bases, and 15 bases lay between the germline ends. CDR1 and CDR2 from the germline V gene are SGHRS and YFSETQ.

CDR3 DNA sequence: TGTGCCAGCAGCTTAGGGGGTCGCGGGGGCGGAGAGACCCAGTACTTC. It translates to CASSLGGRGGGETQYF. The chain has TRBV7-3 and TRBJ2-5; tentatively, D is TRBD2 (7 bases). CDR1 is SGHTA and CDR2 is FQGTGA in the germline V gene. The CDR3 sequence is 16 residues long. The V end lost 2 bases, the J end lost 4 bases, and 17 bases lay between the germline ends.

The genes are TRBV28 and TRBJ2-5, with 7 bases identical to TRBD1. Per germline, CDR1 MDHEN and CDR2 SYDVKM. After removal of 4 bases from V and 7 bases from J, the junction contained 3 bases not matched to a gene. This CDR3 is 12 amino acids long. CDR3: CASSSTGRTQYF. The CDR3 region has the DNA TGTGCCAGCAGTTCGACAGGGAGGACCCAGTACTTC.

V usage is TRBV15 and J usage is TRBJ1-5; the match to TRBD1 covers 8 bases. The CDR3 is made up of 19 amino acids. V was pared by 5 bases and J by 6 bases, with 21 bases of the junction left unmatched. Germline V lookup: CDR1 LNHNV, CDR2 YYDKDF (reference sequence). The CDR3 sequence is CATSPPPPRTDREFQPQHF. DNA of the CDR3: TGTGCCACCAGCCCTCCCCCGCCGAGAACGGACAGGGAGTTTCAGCCCCAGCATTTT.

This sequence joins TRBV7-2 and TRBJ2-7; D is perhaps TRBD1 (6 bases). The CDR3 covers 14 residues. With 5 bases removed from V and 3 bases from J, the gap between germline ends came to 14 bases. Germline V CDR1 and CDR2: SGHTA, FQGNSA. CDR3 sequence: CASSAGTHNYEQYF. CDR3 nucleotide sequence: TGTGCCAGCAGCGCCGGGACACACAACTACGAGCAGTACTTC.

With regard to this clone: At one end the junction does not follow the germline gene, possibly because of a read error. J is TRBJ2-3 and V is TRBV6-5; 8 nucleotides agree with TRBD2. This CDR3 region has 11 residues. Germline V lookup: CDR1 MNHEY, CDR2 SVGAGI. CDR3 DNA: TGCGGGGGGGAAGGCACAGATACGCAGTATTTT. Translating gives CGGEGTDTQYF.

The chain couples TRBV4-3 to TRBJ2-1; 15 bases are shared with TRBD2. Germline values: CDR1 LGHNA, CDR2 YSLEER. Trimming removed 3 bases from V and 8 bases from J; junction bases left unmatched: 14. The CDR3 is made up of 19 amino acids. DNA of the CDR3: TGCGCCAGCAGCCATGGGACTAGCGGGGGGATTTTCCCCTGGGATGAGCAGTTCTTC. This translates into CASSHGTSGGIFPWDEQFF.

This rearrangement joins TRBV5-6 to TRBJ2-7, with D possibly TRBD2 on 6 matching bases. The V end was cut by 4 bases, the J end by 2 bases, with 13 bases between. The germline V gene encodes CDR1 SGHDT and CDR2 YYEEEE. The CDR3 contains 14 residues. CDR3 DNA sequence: TGTGCCAGCAGCCTGAGCGGGCCAGCCTACGAGCAGTACTTC. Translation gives CASSLSGPAYEQYF.

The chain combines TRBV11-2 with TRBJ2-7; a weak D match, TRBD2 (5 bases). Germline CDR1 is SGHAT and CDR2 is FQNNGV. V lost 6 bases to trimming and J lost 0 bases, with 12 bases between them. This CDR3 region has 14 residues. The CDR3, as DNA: TGTGCCAGCAGTAGGACGGGGAGCTCCTACGAGCAGTACTTC. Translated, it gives CASSRTGSSYEQYF.

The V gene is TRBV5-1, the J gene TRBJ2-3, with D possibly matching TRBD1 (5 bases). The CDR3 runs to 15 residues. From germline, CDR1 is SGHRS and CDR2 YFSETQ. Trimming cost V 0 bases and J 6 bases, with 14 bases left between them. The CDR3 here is CASSLAGQGRDTQYF. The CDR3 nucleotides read TGCGCCAGCAGCTTGGCCGGTCAGGGAAGGGATACGCAGTATTTT.

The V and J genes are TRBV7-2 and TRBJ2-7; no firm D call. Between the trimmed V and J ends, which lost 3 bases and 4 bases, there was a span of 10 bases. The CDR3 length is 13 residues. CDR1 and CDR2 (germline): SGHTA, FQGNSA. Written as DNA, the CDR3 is TGTGCCAGCAGCTTGCCCCCGGTTTACGAGCAGTACTTC. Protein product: CASSLPPVYEQYF.

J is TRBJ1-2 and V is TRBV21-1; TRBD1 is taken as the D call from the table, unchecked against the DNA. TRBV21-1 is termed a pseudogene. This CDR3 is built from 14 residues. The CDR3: CASSKKQGGYGYTF. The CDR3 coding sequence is TGTGCCAGCAGCAAAAAACAGGGGGGCTATGGCTACACCTTC.

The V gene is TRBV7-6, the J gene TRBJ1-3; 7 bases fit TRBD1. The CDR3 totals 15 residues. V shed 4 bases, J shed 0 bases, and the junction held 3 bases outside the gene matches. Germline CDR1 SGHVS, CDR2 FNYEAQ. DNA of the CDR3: TGTGCCAGCAGCTCTCAGGGGGACTCTGGAAACACCATATATTTT. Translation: CASSSQGDSGNTIYF.

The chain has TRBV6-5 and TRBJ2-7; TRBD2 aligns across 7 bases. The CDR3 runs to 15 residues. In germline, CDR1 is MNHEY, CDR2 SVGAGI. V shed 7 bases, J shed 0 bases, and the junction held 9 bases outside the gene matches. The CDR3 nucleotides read TGTGCCAGCAAGTTTAGGGACTACCCCTCCTACGAGCAGTACTTC. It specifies CASKFRDYPSYEQYF.

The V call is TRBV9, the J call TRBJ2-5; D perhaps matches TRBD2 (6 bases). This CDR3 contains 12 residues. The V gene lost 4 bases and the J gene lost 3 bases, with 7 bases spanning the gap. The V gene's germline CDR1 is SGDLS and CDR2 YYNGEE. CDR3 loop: CASSQREETQYF. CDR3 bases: TGTGCCAGCAGCCAGCGGGAAGAGACCCAGTACTTC.

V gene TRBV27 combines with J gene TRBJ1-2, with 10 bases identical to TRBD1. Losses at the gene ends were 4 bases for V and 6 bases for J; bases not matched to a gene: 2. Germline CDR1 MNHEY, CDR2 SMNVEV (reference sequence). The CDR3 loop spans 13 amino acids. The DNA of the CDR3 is TGTGCCAGCAGTTCCGGGACAGGGGATGGCTACACCTTC. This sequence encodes CASSSGTGDGYTF.

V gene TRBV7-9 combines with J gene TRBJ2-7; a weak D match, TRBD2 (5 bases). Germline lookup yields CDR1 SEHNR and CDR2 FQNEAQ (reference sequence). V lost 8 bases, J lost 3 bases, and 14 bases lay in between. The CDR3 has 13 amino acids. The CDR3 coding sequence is TGTGCCAGCGGAGCCGGGGAACTCTACGAGCAGTACTTC. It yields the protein CASGAGELYEQYF.